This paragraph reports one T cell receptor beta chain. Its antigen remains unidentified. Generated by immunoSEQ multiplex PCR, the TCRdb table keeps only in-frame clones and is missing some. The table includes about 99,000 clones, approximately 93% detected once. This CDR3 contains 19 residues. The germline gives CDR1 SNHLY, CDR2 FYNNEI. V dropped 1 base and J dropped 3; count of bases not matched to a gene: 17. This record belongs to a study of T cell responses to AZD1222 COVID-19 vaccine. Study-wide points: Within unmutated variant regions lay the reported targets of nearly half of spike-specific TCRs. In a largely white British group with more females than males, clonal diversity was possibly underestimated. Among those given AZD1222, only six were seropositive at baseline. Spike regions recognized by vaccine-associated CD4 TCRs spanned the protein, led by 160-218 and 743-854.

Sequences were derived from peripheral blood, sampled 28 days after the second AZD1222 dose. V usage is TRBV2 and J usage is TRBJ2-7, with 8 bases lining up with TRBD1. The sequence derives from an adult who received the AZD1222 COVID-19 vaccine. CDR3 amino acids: CASSEVSLFSNRGIYEQYF. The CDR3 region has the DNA TGTGCCAGCAGTGAAGTATCTCTCTTTTCCAACAGGGGGATCTACGAGCAGTACTTC.